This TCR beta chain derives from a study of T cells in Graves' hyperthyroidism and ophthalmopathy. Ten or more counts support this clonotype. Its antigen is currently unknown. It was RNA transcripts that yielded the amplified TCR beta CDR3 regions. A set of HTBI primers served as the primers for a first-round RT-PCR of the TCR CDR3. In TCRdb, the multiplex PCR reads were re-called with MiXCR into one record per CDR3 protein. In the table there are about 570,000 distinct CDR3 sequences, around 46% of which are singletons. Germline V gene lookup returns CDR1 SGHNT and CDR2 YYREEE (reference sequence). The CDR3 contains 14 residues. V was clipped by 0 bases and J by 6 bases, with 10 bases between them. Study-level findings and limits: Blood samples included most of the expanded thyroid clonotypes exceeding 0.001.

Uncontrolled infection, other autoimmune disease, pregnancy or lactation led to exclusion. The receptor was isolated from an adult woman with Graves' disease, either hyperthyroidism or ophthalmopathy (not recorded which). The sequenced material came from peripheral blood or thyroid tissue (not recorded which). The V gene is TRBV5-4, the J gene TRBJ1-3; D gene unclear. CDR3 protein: CASSLGQDVNTIYF. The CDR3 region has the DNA TGTGCCAGCAGCTTGGGGCAGGATGTAAACACCATATATTTT.